The 16 T cell receptor beta chains in this list originate from one sample, sequenced in a study of vaccination and CD4 T cells after COVID-19. Sequencing of DNA taken from cultured CD4+ T cells relied on the Oncomine TCR Beta short-read assay. TCRdb recomputed calls from the PCR reads with MiXCR, one row per CDR3 protein. The sample contains 12,000 or so distinct CDR3 sequences, roughly 44% of which appear only once. The sample's treatment: roughly 10-day PBMC culture with coronavirus spike peptide pools or control peptides (ViraFEST assay). These receptors have no known antigen. Sequencing was carried out using cultured CD4+ T cells from blood. The source of these receptors is a human donor with COVID-19.

This clonotype was seen only a few times. J is TRBJ2-5 and V is TRBV10-3, with a possible D match to TRBD1 (6 bases). V was cut by 11 bases and J by 5 bases, with 18 bases left in between. The CDR3 totals 13 residues. Germline lookup yields CDR1 ENHRY and CDR2 SYGVKD. The DNA of the CDR3 is TGTGCCGGACAGACAGCTCTCCGGGAGACCCAGTACTTC. Amino acids: CAGQTALRETQYF.

Sample share makes this clonotype medium-sized. The CDR3 here is CASSPRTGGREDTQYF. CDR3 DNA sequence: TGTGCCAGCAGCCCAAGGACGGGGGGGCGGGAGGATACGCAGTATTTT. The chain carries TRBV4-2 and TRBJ2-3; 8 nucleotides align to TRBD2. The germline gives CDR1 LGHNA, CDR2 YNFKEQ. CDR3 length: 16 residues. V shed 4 bases and J 6 bases; nucleotides not matched to a gene: 12.

J is TRBJ1-3 and V is TRBV6-1; possibly TRBD1 for D (5 bases). This CDR3 comprises 13 residues. The V gene's germline CDR1 is MNHNS and CDR2 SASEGT. V lost 5 bases and J 2 bases, leaving 7 bases between the germline ends. The chain's CDR3 is CASSRTPGNTIYF. CDR3 DNA sequence: TGTGCCAGCAGTCGGACACCTGGAAACACCATATATTTT.

The gene calls are TRBV6-1 and TRBJ2-2; D is undetermined. CDR1 MNHNS and CDR2 SASEGT come from the germline V gene. Trimming removed 0 bases at V and 5 bases at J, with 7 bases between. This CDR3 is 14 amino acids long. The CDR3 nucleotides are TGTGCCAGCAGTGAAGCGCACAGAACCGGGGAGCTGTTTTTT. Its translation: CASSEAHRTGELFF.

J is TRBJ1-2 and V is TRBV5-1, with D perhaps matching TRBD1 (6 bases). The CDR3 is 14 residues long. V was pared by 4 bases and J by 4 bases, with 14 bases between. The germline CDR1 and CDR2 sequences are SGHRS and YFSETQ. The CDR3 loop reads CASSLEGDLYGYTF. Written as DNA, the CDR3 is TGCGCCAGCAGCCTGGAGGGGGACCTCTATGGCTACACCTTC.

CDR3 coding DNA: TGTGCCAGCAGTTCCCAGTCCAGCCGAAGTAGCACAGATACGCAGTATTTT. Its translation is CASSSQSSRSSTDTQYF. The chain is built from TRBV6-5 and TRBJ2-3; no clear D gene. The germline gives CDR1 MNHEY, CDR2 SVGAGI. This CDR3 has 17 amino acids. V was clipped by 4 bases and J by 0 bases, with 17 bases between them.

The chain links TRBV4-3 to TRBJ1-6, with D perhaps matching TRBD1 (6 bases). Per the germline V gene, CDR1 is LGHNA and CDR2 is YSLEER. The V and J ends lost 0 bases and 10 bases respectively, with 19 bases between them. This CDR3 contains 17 residues. CDR3 DNA sequence: TGCGCCAGCAGCCAAGAGGTTCAGGGGACGGTCATCTCACCCCTCCACTTT. It encodes CASSQEVQGTVISPLHF.

The J gene is TRBJ2-1, the V gene TRBV6-1, with 7 bases that match TRBD1. Trimming at V came to 8 bases and at J to 6 bases, leaving 10 bases not matched to a gene. The CDR3 contains 14 residues. CDR1 and CDR2 (germline): MNHNS, SASEGT. This CDR3 is CASVFGAGGNEQFF. CDR3 DNA: TGTGCCAGCGTCTTCGGAGCAGGGGGCAATGAGCAGTTCTTC.

This clonotype was seen only a few times. The V and J genes are TRBV6-1 and TRBJ1-2, with 9 bases lining up with TRBD1. CDR3 length equals 14 residues. V was clipped by 6 bases and J by 7 bases; unmatched bases: 9. From germline, CDR1 is MNHNS and CDR2 SASEGT. The CDR3 DNA is TGTGCCAGCAGGGAGCTACAGGGGGCGGCTGGCTACACCTTC. Translated: CASRELQGAAGYTF.

V usage is TRBV27 and J usage is TRBJ2-3, with 14 positions matching TRBD2. The CDR3 consists of 17 residues. Germline CDR1 reads MNHEY; CDR2 reads SMNVEV (reference sequence). V gave up 6 bases and J gave up 4 bases; unmatched junction bases: 9. For the CDR3, the DNA is TGTGCCAGCAGATCCTCGACTAGCGGGGGGGCCCCAGATACGCAGTATTTT. Its protein is CASRSSTSGGAPDTQYF.

The V and J genes are TRBV7-9 and TRBJ1-1; TRBD1 is a possible D gene (6 bases). V lost 3 bases to trimming and J lost 3 bases, with 11 bases between them. The CDR3 length is 14 residues. Germline assignment: CDR1 SEHNR and CDR2 FQNEAQ (reference sequence). CDR3 sequence: CASSLRGRDTEAFF. CDR3 coding DNA: TGTGCCAGCAGCTTGCGGGGGCGGGACACTGAAGCTTTCTTT.

CDR3: CSARDLAALSTDTQYF. CDR3 coding DNA: TGCAGTGCTAGAGATTTAGCGGCACTTAGCACAGATACGCAGTATTTT. This chain joins TRBV20-1 and TRBJ2-3; possible D gene TRBD2, 6 bases. Between the trimmed V and J ends, which lost 0 bases and 0 bases, there was a span of 13 bases. CDR1 and CDR2 from the germline V gene are DFQATT and SNEGSKA (reference sequence). This CDR3 is 16 amino acids long.

This clonotype was recorded a few times. This sequence joins TRBV20-1 and TRBJ2-3, with 9 bases aligning to TRBD2. CDR1 and CDR2 (germline): DFQATT, SNEGSKA (reference sequence). V was clipped by 5 bases and J by 4 bases; unmatched bases: 10. The CDR3 runs to 15 residues. Here the CDR3 reads CSAPVGGGASDTQYF. The CDR3 nucleotides read TGCAGTGCTCCGGTGGGCGGGGGGGCCTCAGATACGCAGTATTTT.

This clonotype was picked up one time. The chain couples TRBV19 to TRBJ1-2; D call uncertain. Trimming removed 3 bases at V and 3 bases at J, with 8 bases between. Germline-derived CDR1 and CDR2 are LNHDA and SQIVND (reference sequence). This CDR3 is built from 13 residues. The DNA for the CDR3 is TGTGCCAGTAGTATCGGGGTAGACTATGGCTACACCTTC. It specifies CASSIGVDYGYTF.

The rearrangement joins TRBV28 to TRBJ1-5; tentatively, D is TRBD1 (5 bases). Germline CDR1 is MDHEN and CDR2 is SYDVKM. The CDR3 extends over 14 amino acids. Deletions cut 8 bases from V and 6 bases from J, with 17 bases between. CDR3 residues: CASSLRGGGQPQHF. The DNA of the CDR3 is TGTGCCAGCTCTCTAAGGGGTGGAGGTCAGCCCCAGCATTTT.

This clonotype appeared a few times. This CDR3 is CASSLTVPDRRTDYGYTF. The CDR3 nucleotides are TGCGCCAGCAGCCTAACCGTTCCGGACAGGCGGACTGACTATGGCTACACCTTC. The chain combines TRBV10-1 with TRBJ1-2, with 7 bases aligning to TRBD1. The CDR3 has 18 amino acids. With V trimmed by 6 bases and J by 3 bases, 19 bases remained unmatched. CDR1 and CDR2 from the germline V gene are WNHNN and SYGVQD (reference sequence).